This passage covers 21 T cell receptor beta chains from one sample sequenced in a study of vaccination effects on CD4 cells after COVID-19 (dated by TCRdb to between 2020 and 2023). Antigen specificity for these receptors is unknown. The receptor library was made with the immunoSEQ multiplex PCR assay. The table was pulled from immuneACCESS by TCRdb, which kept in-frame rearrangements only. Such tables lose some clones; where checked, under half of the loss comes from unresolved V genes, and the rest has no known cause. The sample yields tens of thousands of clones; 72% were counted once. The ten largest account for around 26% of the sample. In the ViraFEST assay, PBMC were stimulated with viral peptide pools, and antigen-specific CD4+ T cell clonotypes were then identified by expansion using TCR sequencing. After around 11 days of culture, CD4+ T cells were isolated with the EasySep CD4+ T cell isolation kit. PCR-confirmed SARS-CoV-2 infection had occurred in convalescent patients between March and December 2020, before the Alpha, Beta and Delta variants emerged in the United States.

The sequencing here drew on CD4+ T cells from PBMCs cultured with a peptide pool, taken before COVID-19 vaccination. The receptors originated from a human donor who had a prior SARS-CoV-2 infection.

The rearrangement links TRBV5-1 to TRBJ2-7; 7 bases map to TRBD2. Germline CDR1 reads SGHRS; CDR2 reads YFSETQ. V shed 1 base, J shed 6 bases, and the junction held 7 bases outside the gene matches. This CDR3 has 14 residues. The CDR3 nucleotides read TGCGCCAGCAGCTTGAGGCGGGAGTCGGGCGAGCAGTACTTC. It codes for CASSLRRESGEQYF.

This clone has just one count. As DNA, the CDR3 is TGTGCCAGCAGCCCGGACAGGGAAAGGAGGTCCTATAATTCACCCCTCCACTTT. It yields the protein CASSPDRERRSYNSPLHF. This chain joins TRBV11-3 and TRBJ1-6; 8 nucleotides agree with TRBD1. CDR3 length: 18 residues. The J segment lost 1 base and the V segment lost 5 bases, leaving 10 bases of the junction unmatched. Germline CDR1 reads SGHNT; CDR2 reads YENEEA.

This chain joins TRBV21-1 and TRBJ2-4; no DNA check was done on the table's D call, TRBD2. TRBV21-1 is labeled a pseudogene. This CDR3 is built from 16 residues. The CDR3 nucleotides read TGTGCCAGCAGCAAAGCGTTGGGACTAGCCAAAAACATTCAGTACTTC. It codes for CASSKALGLAKNIQYF.

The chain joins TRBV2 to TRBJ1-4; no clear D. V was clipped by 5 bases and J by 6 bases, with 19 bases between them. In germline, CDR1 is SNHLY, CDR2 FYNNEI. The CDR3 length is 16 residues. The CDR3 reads CASSRTSGRKDEKLFF. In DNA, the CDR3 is TGTGCCAGCAGTAGAACCTCGGGGAGGAAGGATGAAAAACTGTTTTTT. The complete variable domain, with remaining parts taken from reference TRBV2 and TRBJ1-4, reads EPEVTQTPSHQVTQMGQEVILRCVPISNHLYFYWYRQILGQKVEFLVSFYNNEISEKSEIFDDQFSVERPDGSNFTLKIRSTKLEDSAMYFCASSRTSGRKDEKLFFGSGTQLSVL.

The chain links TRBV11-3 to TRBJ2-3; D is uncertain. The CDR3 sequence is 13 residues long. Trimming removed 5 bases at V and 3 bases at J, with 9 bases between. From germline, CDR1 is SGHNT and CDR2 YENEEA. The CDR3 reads CASSLNPTDTQYF. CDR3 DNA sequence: TGTGCCAGCAGCCTTAATCCTACAGATACGCAGTATTTT.

CDR3 nucleotides: TGTGCCTGGAGGGAAGGGAGATCCTATAATTCACCCCTCCACTTT. Translating gives CAWREGRSYNSPLHF. V gene TRBV30 combines with J gene TRBJ1-6; D gene uncertain. Trimming cost V 3 bases and J 1 base, with 10 bases left between them. Germline CDR1 is GTSNPN and CDR2 is SVGIG (reference sequence). The CDR3 contains 15 residues.

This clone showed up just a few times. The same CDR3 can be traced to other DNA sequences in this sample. The CDR3: CASSLALAGSYNEQFF. In nucleotides, the CDR3 is TGTGCCAGCAGCTTAGCGTTGGCTGGCTCCTACAATGAGCAGTTCTTC. V gene TRBV7-9 combines with J gene TRBJ2-1; D call uncertain. Per germline, CDR1 SEHNR and CDR2 FQNEAQ (reference sequence). The CDR3 spans 16 residues. V lost 0 bases, J lost 0 bases, and 9 bases lay in between.

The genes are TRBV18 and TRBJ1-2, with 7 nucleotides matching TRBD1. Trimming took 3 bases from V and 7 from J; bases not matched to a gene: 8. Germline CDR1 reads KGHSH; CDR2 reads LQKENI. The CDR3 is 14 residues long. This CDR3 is CASSPDRESSGYTF. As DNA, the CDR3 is TGTGCCAGCTCACCCGACAGGGAATCGAGTGGCTACACCTTC. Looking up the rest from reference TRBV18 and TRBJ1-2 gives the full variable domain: NAGVMQNPRHLVRRRGQEARLRCSPMKGHSHVYWYRQLPEEGLKFMVYLQKENIIDESGMPKERFSAEFPKEGPSILRIQQVVRGDSAAYFCASSPDRESSGYTFGSGTRLTVV.

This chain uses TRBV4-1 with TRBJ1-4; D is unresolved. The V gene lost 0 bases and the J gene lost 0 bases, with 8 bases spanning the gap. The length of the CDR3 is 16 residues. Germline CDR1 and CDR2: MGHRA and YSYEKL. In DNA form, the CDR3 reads TGCGCCAGCAGCCAAGATCCGGGCGCAACTAATGAAAAACTGTTTTTT. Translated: CASSQDPGATNEKLFF.

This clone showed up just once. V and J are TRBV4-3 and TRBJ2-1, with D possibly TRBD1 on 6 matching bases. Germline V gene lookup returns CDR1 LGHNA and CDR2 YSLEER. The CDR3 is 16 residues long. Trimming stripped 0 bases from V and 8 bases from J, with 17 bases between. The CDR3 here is CASSQDFRQAVYEQFF. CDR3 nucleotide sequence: TGCGCCAGCAGCCAAGATTTTCGACAGGCGGTTTATGAGCAGTTCTTC.

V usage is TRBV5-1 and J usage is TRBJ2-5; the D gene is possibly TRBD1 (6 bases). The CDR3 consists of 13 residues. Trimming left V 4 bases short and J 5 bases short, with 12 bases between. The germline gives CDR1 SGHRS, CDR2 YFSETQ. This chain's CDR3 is CASSGDTSETQYF. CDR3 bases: TGCGCCAGCAGCGGGGACACTTCTGAGACCCAGTACTTC. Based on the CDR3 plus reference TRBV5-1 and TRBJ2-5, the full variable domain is KAGVTQTPRYLIKTRGQQVTLSCSPISGHRSVSWYQQTPGQGLQFLFEYFSETQRNKGNFPGRFSGRQFSNSRSEMNVSTLELGDSALYLCASSGDTSETQYFGPGTRLLVL.

CDR3 nucleotide sequence: TGTGCCATCAGTGGAGATGAGCGCGGAGGCTTCTACAATGAGCAGTTCTTC. Protein: CAISGDERGGFYNEQFF. V and J are TRBV10-3 and TRBJ2-1; the D gene is possibly TRBD2 (5 bases). This CDR3 is built from 17 residues. Per the germline V gene, CDR1 is ENHRY and CDR2 is SYGVKD. The germline V and J ends were trimmed by 4 bases and 3 bases, with 19 bases remaining between them.

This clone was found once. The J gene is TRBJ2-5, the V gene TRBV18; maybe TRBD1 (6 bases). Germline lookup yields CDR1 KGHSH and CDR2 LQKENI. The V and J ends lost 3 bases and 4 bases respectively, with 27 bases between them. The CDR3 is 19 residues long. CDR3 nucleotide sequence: TGTGCCAGCTCACCGGGAATCAGCTCCGGCAGGGGAGTAGGAGAGACCCAGTACTTC. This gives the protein CASSPGISSGRGVGETQYF.

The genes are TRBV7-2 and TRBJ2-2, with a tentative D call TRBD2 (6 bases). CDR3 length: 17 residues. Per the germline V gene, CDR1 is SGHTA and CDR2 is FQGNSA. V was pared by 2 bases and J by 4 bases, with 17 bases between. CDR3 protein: CASSLQMAGSGTGELFF. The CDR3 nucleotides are TGTGCCAGCAGCTTACAAATGGCGGGATCGGGCACCGGGGAGCTGTTTTTT.

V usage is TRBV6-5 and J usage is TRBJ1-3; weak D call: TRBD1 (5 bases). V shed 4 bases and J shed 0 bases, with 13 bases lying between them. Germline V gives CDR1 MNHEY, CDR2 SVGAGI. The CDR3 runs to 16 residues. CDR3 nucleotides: TGTGCCAGCAGTTCAACAGGAGTCCACTCTGGAAACACCATATATTTT. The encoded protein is CASSSTGVHSGNTIYF.

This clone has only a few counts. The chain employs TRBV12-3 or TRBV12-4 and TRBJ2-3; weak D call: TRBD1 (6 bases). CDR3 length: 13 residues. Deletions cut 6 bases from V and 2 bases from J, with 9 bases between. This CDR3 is CASRGQNTDTQYF. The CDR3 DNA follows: TGTGCCAGCAGAGGACAGAACACAGATACGCAGTATTTT.

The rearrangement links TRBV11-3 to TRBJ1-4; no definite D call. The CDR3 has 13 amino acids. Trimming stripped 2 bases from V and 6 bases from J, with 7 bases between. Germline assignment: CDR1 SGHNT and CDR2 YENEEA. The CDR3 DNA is TGTGCCAGCAGCTTATCGGCAGATGAAAAACTGTTTTTT. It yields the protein CASSLSADEKLFF.

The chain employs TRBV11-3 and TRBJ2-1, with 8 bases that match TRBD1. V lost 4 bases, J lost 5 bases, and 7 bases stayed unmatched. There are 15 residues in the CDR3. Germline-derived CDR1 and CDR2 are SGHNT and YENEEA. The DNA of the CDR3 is TGTGCCAGCAGCTGGGGACGCAGGGGGCACAATGAGCAGTTCTTC. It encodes CASSWGRRGHNEQFF. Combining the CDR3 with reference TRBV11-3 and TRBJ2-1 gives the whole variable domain EAGVVQSPRYKIIEKKQPVAFWCNPISGHNTLYWYLQNLGQGPELLIRYENEEAVDDSQLPKDRFSAERLKGVDSTLKIQPAELGDSAVYLCASSWGRRGHNEQFFGPGTRLTVL.

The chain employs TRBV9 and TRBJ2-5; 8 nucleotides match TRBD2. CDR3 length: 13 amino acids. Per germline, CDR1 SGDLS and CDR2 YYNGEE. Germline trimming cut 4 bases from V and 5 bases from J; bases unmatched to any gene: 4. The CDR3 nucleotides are TGTGCCAGCAGCCCGGGACTAGTGGAGACCCAGTACTTC. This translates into CASSPGLVETQYF.

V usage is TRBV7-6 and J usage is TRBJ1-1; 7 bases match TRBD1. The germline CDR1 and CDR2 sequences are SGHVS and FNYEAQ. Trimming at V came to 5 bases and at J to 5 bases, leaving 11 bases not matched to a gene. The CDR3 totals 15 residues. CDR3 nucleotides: TGTGCCAGCAGCCCCCAGACAGGGTTTGGAACTGAAGCTTTCTTT. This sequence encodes CASSPQTGFGTEAFF.

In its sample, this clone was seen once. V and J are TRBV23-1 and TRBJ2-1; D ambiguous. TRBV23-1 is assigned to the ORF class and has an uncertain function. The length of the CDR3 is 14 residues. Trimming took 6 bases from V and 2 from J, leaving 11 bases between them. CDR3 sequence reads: CASRRGRPYNEQFF. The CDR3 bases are TGCGCCAGCAGAAGAGGACGGCCCTACAATGAGCAGTTCTTC.